A selection of T cell receptor beta chains follows, all from one sample in a study of shared clonotypes between healthy human individuals. Only in-frame clones appear in the TCRdb table, and some are missing; sequencing was by immunoSEQ multiplex PCR. The sample consists of roughly 2,000,000 clones, around 96% of them appearing once. Material: naive CD8+ T cells sorted from blood. These receptors were collected from a young man in good health. The conserved cysteine and the conserved F or W are not part of the CDR3 here. The order of the fields is D gene, V gene, CDR3 length, CDR3 protein. The D gene is left open where the match is weak.

D gene: -
V gene: TRBV4-2
CDR3 length: 13
CDR3 protein: ASSPTGASGYGYT

D gene: -
V gene: TRBV6-5
CDR3 length: 13
CDR3 protein: ASSTELALHNEQF

D gene: TRBD1
V gene: TRBV6-6
CDR3 length: 14
CDR3 protein: ASSGQVPLANYGYT

D gene: -
V gene: TRBV27
CDR3 length: 11
CDR3 protein: ASSSGLYQPQH

D gene: -
V gene: TRBV15
CDR3 length: 10
CDR3 protein: ATSLGEGVVF

D gene: -
V gene: TRBV4-1
CDR3 length: 12
CDR3 protein: ASSGREGNEKLF

D gene: -
V gene: TRBV27
CDR3 length: 12
CDR3 protein: ASSPDLGRQPQH

D gene: -
V gene: TRBV28
CDR3 length: 14
CDR3 protein: ASSLGPAYSGNTIY

D gene: TRBD1
V gene: TRBV30
CDR3 length: 13
CDR3 protein: AWKEGAFSFYGYT

D gene: -
V gene: TRBV29-1
CDR3 length: 10
CDR3 protein: SVDSGNTEAF

D gene: -
V gene: TRBV9
CDR3 length: 11
CDR3 protein: ASSYELAGEQF

D gene: -
V gene: TRBV30
CDR3 length: 13
CDR3 protein: AWSEGVLNTGELF

D gene: -
V gene: TRBV2
CDR3 length: 12
CDR3 protein: ASSLSDAYNEQF

D gene: -
V gene: TRBV7-9
CDR3 length: 11
CDR3 protein: ASSPSSSYEQY

D gene: -
V gene: TRBV19
CDR3 length: 11
CDR3 protein: ASSSGHSYEQY

D gene: -
V gene: TRBV4-1
CDR3 length: 12
CDR3 protein: ASSQTGSPGELF

D gene: -
V gene: TRBV28
CDR3 length: 10
CDR3 protein: ASSPRTETQY

D gene: TRBD1
V gene: TRBV9
CDR3 length: 16
CDR3 protein: ASTDGTGRLPGTGELF

D gene: -
V gene: TRBV7-2
CDR3 length: 11
CDR3 protein: ASSPVGADTQY

D gene: -
V gene: TRBV4-1
CDR3 length: 11
CDR3 protein: ASSQGRTDTQY

D gene: -
V gene: TRBV4-1
CDR3 length: 13
CDR3 protein: ASSRGPLNTGELF

D gene: TRBD2
V gene: TRBV7-7
CDR3 length: 15
CDR3 protein: ASSLEASGGAAGELF

D gene: -
V gene: TRBV13
CDR3 length: 15
CDR3 protein: ASSLSLAGKSSYEQY

D gene: TRBD2
V gene: TRBV6-5
CDR3 length: 14
CDR3 protein: ASSYSLAGEADTQY

D gene: TRBD2
V gene: TRBV27
CDR3 length: 10
CDR3 protein: ASSSAGEEQF

D gene: -
V gene: TRBV10-2
CDR3 length: 12
CDR3 protein: ASSESSLDQPQH

D gene: TRBD2
V gene: TRBV5-1
CDR3 length: 14
CDR3 protein: ASSLASGGNTGELF

D gene: -
V gene: TRBV7-9
CDR3 length: 15
CDR3 protein: ASSPQRGQFSGNTIY

D gene: -
V gene: TRBV11-2
CDR3 length: 13
CDR3 protein: ASSLGDPITGELF

D gene: -
V gene: TRBV7-2
CDR3 length: 12
CDR3 protein: ASSFDRMAYEQY

D gene: TRBD1
V gene: TRBV5-4
CDR3 length: 14
CDR3 protein: ASSQLDRGDGGEQY

D gene: -
V gene: TRBV25-1
CDR3 length: 11
CDR3 protein: ASSGMNSDYYT

D gene: TRBD1
V gene: TRBV11-3
CDR3 length: 12
CDR3 protein: ASSPQDRGHEQY

D gene: TRBD1
V gene: TRBV6-5
CDR3 length: 13
CDR3 protein: ASSYARTGTYEQY

D gene: -
V gene: TRBV15
CDR3 length: 12
CDR3 protein: ATSPGVLNGELF

D gene: -
V gene: TRBV5-4
CDR3 length: 11
CDR3 protein: ASSGAGATEAF

D gene: TRBD1
V gene: TRBV7-9
CDR3 length: 10
CDR3 protein: ASSGQGTEAF

D gene: TRBD1
V gene: TRBV14
CDR3 length: 13
CDR3 protein: ASSQERTGRSPLH

D gene: TRBD1
V gene: TRBV7-9
CDR3 length: 12
CDR3 protein: ASYNGQVLDGYT

D gene: -
V gene: TRBV2
CDR3 length: 12
CDR3 protein: ASSELGSRTEAF

D gene: TRBD2
V gene: TRBV29-1
CDR3 length: 11
CDR3 protein: TARVGSGYEQY

D gene: -
V gene: TRBV6-5
CDR3 length: 11
CDR3 protein: ASRLRGSYEQY

D gene: -
V gene: TRBV10-3
CDR3 length: 13
CDR3 protein: AISDGGDSGNTIY

D gene: -
V gene: TRBV30
CDR3 length: 14
CDR3 protein: AWSTLGQGPVAGYT

D gene: -
V gene: TRBV6-6
CDR3 length: 14
CDR3 protein: ASSLPIETEAYEQY

D gene: TRBD2
V gene: TRBV9
CDR3 length: 11
CDR3 protein: ASSVAWGGEQY

D gene: -
V gene: TRBV4-1
CDR3 length: 13
CDR3 protein: ASSPGTASGNTIY

D gene: TRBD1
V gene: TRBV7-9
CDR3 length: 12
CDR3 protein: ASSSGQGPYEQY

D gene: -
V gene: TRBV7-9
CDR3 length: 10
CDR3 protein: ASSLEPHEQF

D gene: -
V gene: TRBV11-2
CDR3 length: 11
CDR3 protein: ASSWSAPYEQY

D gene: -
V gene: TRBV30
CDR3 length: 9
CDR3 protein: ACHGFYEQY

D gene: TRBD2
V gene: TRBV5-6
CDR3 length: 13
CDR3 protein: ASSLGGLGSYEQY

D gene: -
V gene: TRBV4-1
CDR3 length: 13
CDR3 protein: ASSPRDTVHYGYT

D gene: TRBD1
V gene: TRBV7-9
CDR3 length: 12
CDR3 protein: ASSSGGIPQGYT

D gene: -
V gene: TRBV5-6
CDR3 length: 14
CDR3 protein: ASNSMGNGVNQPQH